Listed below are T cell receptor beta chains from one sample, sequenced in a study of monozygotic twins with inflammatory bowel disease. Reanalyzing the 5' RACE reads, TCRdb keeps one entry per CDR3 protein, without DNA. The listing contains roughly 160,000 distinct CDR3 sequences. The specimen sequenced was blood. These receptors originate from a human donor with ulcerative colitis or Crohn's disease, or a healthy co-twin of an affected twin (not recorded which). The CDR3 runs from the conserved cysteine through the conserved F or W.

TRBJ2-3 | TRBV7-8 | CASSLPSDTQYF
TRBJ2-7 | TRBV3-1 | CASSQDGPGPYEQYF
TRBJ2-3 | TRBV18 | CASSPLRLAGGGDTQYF
TRBJ2-1 | TRBV20-1 | CSASKVGVGNEQFF
TRBJ2-7 | TRBV5-4 | CASSFRLASYEQYF
TRBJ2-5 | TRBV27 | CASSLGRFETQYF
TRBJ2-5 | TRBV5-1 | CASAIQGVDETQYF
TRBJ1-2 | TRBV2 | CASSMTVGGYTF
TRBJ1-2 | TRBV5-5 | CASSLVTEGGYTF
TRBJ2-7 | TRBV7-2 | CASSFFSSRAMTYEQYF
TRBJ2-7 | TRBV14 | CASSQGDGSYEQYF
TRBJ2-1 | TRBV7-2 | CASSLEGLPNEQFF
TRBJ2-7 | TRBV7-2 | CASSLRASGRAEQYF
TRBJ2-7 | TRBV20-1 | CSAVTGGGSYEQYF
TRBJ2-3 | TRBV10-3 | CAISEGVASDTQYF
TRBJ2-3 | TRBV18 | CASSPDRPRPTDTQYF
TRBJ1-1 | TRBV7-2 | CASSLLGGNTEAFF
TRBJ2-4 | TRBV7-2 | CASSVVGTRGAKNIQYF
TRBJ2-5 | TRBV7-9 | CASSRMRETQYF
TRBJ2-3 | TRBV11-1 | CASSSRRDAQYF
TRBJ2-7 | TRBV27 | CASATSGAAYEQYF
TRBJ2-1 | TRBV12-5 | CASGSLRGRAGIPFF
TRBJ2-2 | TRBV5-1 | CASSRDLDSSTGELFF
TRBJ2-5 | TRBV7-2 | CASSFYPLWLSQETQYF
TRBJ2-7 | TRBV7-6 | CASSLAGGFGYEQYF
TRBJ1-1 | TRBV11-2 | CASSWDSANTEAFF
TRBJ2-7 | TRBV10-3 | CAITSGSNDEQYF
TRBJ2-3 | TRBV24-1 | CATSDVRDFSTDTQYF
TRBJ1-1 | TRBV5-6 | CASSFEVNTEAFF
TRBJ2-5 | TRBV4-1 | CASSQGFSQETQYF
TRBJ2-7 | TRBV9 | CASSVGQSSYEQYF
TRBJ1-4 | TRBV19 | CASSLGPSGTNEKLFF
TRBJ1-6 | TRBV3-1 | CASSPGFPVSPLHF
TRBJ1-5 | TRBV12-3/TRBV12-4 | CASSLPGNSNQPQHF
TRBJ1-2 | TRBV19 | CASSIDGTGGGYGYTF
TRBJ1-1 | TRBV12-3/TRBV12-4 | CASSHWTGTEAFF
TRBJ2-3 | TRBV5-1 | CASSLDDYSTDTQYF
TRBJ2-5 | TRBV5-1 | CASRALQETQYF
TRBJ2-1 | TRBV11-2 | CASSSLWGSSYNEQLF
TRBJ1-5 | TRBV12-3/TRBV12-4 | CASRIYDQPQHF